These 26 T cell receptor beta chains originate from one sample sequenced in a study of T cell changes during pregnancy in multiple sclerosis. Assay: immunoSEQ multiplex PCR; the TCRdb copy retains only in-frame clones and omits some. In the table there are 50,000 to 60,000 clones, approximately 90% of which are singletons. The specimen was CD4+ T cells from peripheral blood mononuclear cells, collected in the first trimester of pregnancy. The receptors here all came from a female donor with multiple sclerosis, enrolled in a pregnancy study.

This clone was observed a handful of times. The V call is TRBV7-2, the J call TRBJ1-2; TRBD1 is a possible D gene (5 bases). V gave up 4 bases and J gave up 4 bases, with 10 bases separating them. In germline, CDR1 is SGHTA, CDR2 FQGNSA. This CDR3 region has 13 residues. CDR3 in amino acids: CASSSGGAYGYTF. The CDR3 bases are TGTGCCAGCAGCTCGGGAGGGGCCTATGGCTACACCTTC.

The gene calls are TRBV19 and TRBJ1-6; D unclear. This CDR3 is built from 13 residues. V was shortened by 3 bases and J by 8 bases, with 8 bases between the two germline ends. CDR1 LNHDA and CDR2 SQIVND come from the germline V gene (reference sequence). In DNA form, the CDR3 reads TGTGCCAGTAGTATTATCGGGTATTCACCCCTCCACTTT. Its translation is CASSIIGYSPLHF.

The chain uses TRBV6-1 and TRBJ1-6, with D hard to call. CDR3 size: 15 residues. V was trimmed by 2 bases and J by 5 bases, leaving 10 bases between them. The V gene's germline CDR1 is MNHNS and CDR2 SASEGT. CDR3: CASSEIWQNNSPLHF. The CDR3 DNA reads TGTGCCAGCAGTGAAATCTGGCAGAATAATTCACCCCTCCACTTT.

The chain's CDR3 is CASSGGWGLPGELFF. In DNA form, the CDR3 reads TGCGCCAGCAGCGGGGGATGGGGACTGCCCGGGGAGCTGTTTTTT. This chain uses TRBV5-1 with TRBJ2-2; tentative D call: TRBD2 (6 bases). The CDR3 spans 15 residues. V was cut by 4 bases and J by 6 bases, with 16 bases left in between. Per germline, CDR1 SGHRS and CDR2 YFSETQ. The full variable domain, in which reference TRBV5-1 and TRBJ2-2 provide the parts outside the CDR3, is KAGVTQTPRYLIKTRGQQVTLSCSPISGHRSVSWYQQTPGQGLQFLFEYFSETQRNKGNFPGRFSGRQFSNSRSEMNVSTLELGDSALYLCASSGGWGLPGELFFGEGSRLTVL.

The chain carries TRBV5-1 and TRBJ2-1; 9 bases agree with TRBD2. Losses at the gene ends were 0 bases for V and 9 bases for J; bases not matched to a gene: 10. CDR3 length: 16 amino acids. CDR1 is SGHRS and CDR2 is YFSETQ in the germline V gene. CDR3 protein: CASSLAASGTSAEQFF. The DNA for the CDR3 is TGCGCCAGCAGCTTGGCCGCTAGCGGGACCTCTGCTGAGCAGTTCTTC.

The rearrangement joins TRBV10-3 to TRBJ2-3; 7 bases map to TRBD1. V trimming: 4 bases; J trimming: 1 base; junction bases outside the gene matches: 2. Looked up from germline, CDR1 is ENHRY and CDR2 is SYGVKD. There are 14 residues in the CDR3. The CDR3 DNA is TGTGCCATCAGTGGACAGGGAGGCACAGATACGCAGTATTTT. This translates into CAISGQGGTDTQYF.

The V and J genes are TRBV10-3 and TRBJ2-7; D is possibly TRBD2 (5 bases). The CDR3 is 15 amino acids. V shed 0 bases and J shed 7 bases, with 16 bases lying between them. Germline loops: CDR1 ENHRY, CDR2 SYGVKD. CDR3 protein: CAISESHLTGDEQYF. In DNA form, the CDR3 reads TGTGCCATCAGTGAGTCCCACCTTACCGGGGATGAGCAGTACTTC.

J is TRBJ2-5 and V is TRBV11-2, with TRBD2 identical over 7 bases. Looked up from germline, CDR1 is SGHAT and CDR2 is FQNNGV. Unmatched junction bases numbered 8, after V lost 4 bases and J lost 3 bases. This CDR3 has 15 residues. As DNA, the CDR3 is TGTGCCAGCAGCTCCTGGGGTCTAGCGGAAGAGACCCAGTACTTC. It yields the protein CASSSWGLAEETQYF.

This chain links TRBV30 with TRBJ2-7; D possibly corresponds to TRBD2 (6 bases). V was cut by 3 bases and J by 0 bases, with 15 bases left in between. CDR3 size: 15 residues. Germline CDR1 reads GTSNPN; CDR2 reads SVGIG (reference sequence). This CDR3 is CAWSALRGSSYEQYF. The CDR3 DNA reads as TGTGCCTGGAGCGCCCTGCGGGGAAGCTCCTACGAGCAGTACTTC.

The chain has TRBV7-2 and TRBJ1-3; TRBD1 might be the D (6 bases). Germline CDR1 is SGHTA and CDR2 is FQGNSA. The CDR3 is made up of 14 amino acids. V was clipped by 5 bases and J by 4 bases, with 12 bases between them. The CDR3 region has the DNA TGTGCCAGCAGCAGAACAGGGTCGGGAAACACCATATATTTT. Its translation is CASSRTGSGNTIYF.

This chain links TRBV6-1 with TRBJ1-3; 12 nucleotides agree with TRBD1. CDR1 and CDR2 (germline): MNHNS, SASEGT. The CDR3 runs to 16 residues. The J segment lost 4 bases and the V segment lost 4 bases, leaving 5 bases of the junction unmatched. CDR3 protein: CASSGGTGGSGNTIYF. DNA for the CDR3: TGTGCCAGCAGTGGGGGGACAGGGGGCTCAGGAAACACCATATATTTT.

This sequence joins TRBV27 and TRBJ2-3, with 14 bases aligning to TRBD2. The germline V gene encodes CDR1 MNHEY and CDR2 SMNVEV (reference sequence). This CDR3 comprises 17 residues. Trimming at V came to 5 bases and at J to 6 bases, leaving 10 bases not matched to a gene. CDR3 DNA sequence: TGTGCCAGCAGTCTGAGACTAGCGGGAGGGCCAGGGGATACGCAGTATTTT. This codes for CASSLRLAGGPGDTQYF.

V and J are TRBV5-1 and TRBJ2-7; unclear D gene. The CDR3 totals 13 residues. V lost 4 bases, J lost 3 bases, and 11 bases lay in between. The germline CDR1 and CDR2 sequences are SGHRS and YFSETQ. The CDR3 reads CASSQTIDYEQYF. CDR3 DNA sequence: TGCGCCAGCAGCCAAACGATAGACTACGAGCAGTACTTC.

The chain is built from TRBV6-5 and TRBJ2-1; D perhaps matches TRBD1 (6 bases). This CDR3 has 13 amino acids. V was pared by 5 bases and J by 9 bases, with 14 bases between. Germline loops: CDR1 MNHEY, CDR2 SVGAGI. Here the CDR3 DNA reads TGTGCCAGCAGTGACAGGTGGTGGGGTGAGCAGTTCTTC. Its translation: CASSDRWWGEQFF.

The CDR3 protein is CASRPATSGSSGTQYF. For the CDR3, the DNA is TGTGCCAGCAGACCGGCGACTAGCGGGAGTTCTGGGACCCAGTACTTC. This chain connects TRBV28 to TRBJ2-5, with 12 bases that match TRBD2. With 6 bases clipped from V and 7 bases from J, the junction kept 12 bases outside the gene matches. Germline CDR1 reads MDHEN; CDR2 reads SYDVKM. The CDR3 runs to 16 residues.

DNA of the CDR3: TGTGCCAGCAGCTTGTTCGTAAGCAATCAGCCCCAGCATTTT. This translates into CASSLFVSNQPQHF. V usage is TRBV5-6 and J usage is TRBJ1-5, with D unresolved. The V end was cut by 1 base, the J end by 1 base, with 6 bases between. Germline loops: CDR1 SGHDT, CDR2 YYEEEE. This CDR3 comprises 14 residues.

V gene TRBV7-2 combines with J gene TRBJ1-2; no firm D call. Trimming cost V 5 bases and J 3 bases, with 13 bases left between them. From germline, CDR1 is SGHTA and CDR2 FQGNSA. The CDR3 has 14 residues. The CDR3 DNA sequence: TGTGCCAGCAGCCGGGGTCCGGCGGACTATGGCTACACCTTC. The encoded protein is CASSRGPADYGYTF.

V and J are TRBV7-2 and TRBJ2-5; D is unclear. The CDR3 contains 14 residues. Germline V CDR1 and CDR2: SGHTA, FQGNSA. Trimming pared 4 bases from V and 1 base from J, leaving 10 bases between. The CDR3 is CASSSDGRQETQYF. CDR3 DNA sequence: TGTGCCAGCAGCTCCGATGGGCGCCAAGAGACCCAGTACTTC.

The rearrangement joins TRBV5-4 to TRBJ2-5; 7 bases agree with TRBD1. Germline CDR1 reads SGHNT; CDR2 reads YYREEE (reference sequence). CDR3 size: 13 residues. Unmatched junction bases numbered 3, after V lost 5 bases and J lost 2 bases. The CDR3 DNA sequence: TGTGCCAGCAGATGGACAGGTCAAGAGACCCAGTACTTC. It is translated as CASRWTGQETQYF.

The chain has TRBV5-6 and TRBJ2-3; D gene uncertain. V gave up 0 bases and J gave up 2 bases, with 7 bases separating them. The CDR3 is 14 amino acids. Germline CDR1 and CDR2: SGHDT and YYEEEE. CDR3 region: CASSLGLLTDTQYF. The CDR3 region has the DNA TGTGCCAGCAGCTTGGGGCTTCTCACAGATACGCAGTATTTT.

The rearrangement links TRBV25-1 to TRBJ2-2; 11 positions match TRBD2. Germline CDR1 MGHDK, CDR2 SYGVNS. The ends lost 6 bases at V and 6 bases at J; junction bases unmatched: 3. The CDR3 length is 14 residues. The CDR3 DNA follows: TGTGCCAGCAGGCTAGCGGGAGGATCCGGGGAGCTGTTTTTT. Its translation is CASRLAGGSGELFF.

The rearrangement joins TRBV12-5 to TRBJ2-6, with D perhaps TRBD2 (7 bases). CDR1 and CDR2 from the germline V gene are LGHNT and FRNRAP. This CDR3 is built from 19 residues. V lost 2 bases and J lost 2, with 19 bases in between. CDR3 residues: CASGLTAEGGNTGANVLTF. In DNA form, the CDR3 reads TGTGCTAGTGGTTTGACCGCGGAGGGGGGGAATACTGGGGCCAACGTCCTGACTTTC.

The rearrangement uses TRBV5-1 and TRBJ2-2; 7 nucleotides match TRBD2. The germline gives CDR1 SGHRS, CDR2 YFSETQ. This CDR3 has 17 amino acids. J lost 3 bases, V lost 0 bases, and 8 bases had no gene match. As DNA, the CDR3 is TGCGCCAGCAGCTTGGCCAGGCGGGAGCGGGACACCGGGGAGCTGTTTTTT. This encodes CASSLARRERDTGELFF.

V gene TRBV7-3 combines with J gene TRBJ2-5; 9 bases fit TRBD1. CDR1 SGHTA and CDR2 FQGTGA come from the germline V gene. Trimming removed 5 bases from V and 4 bases from J; junction bases left unmatched: 8. The CDR3 totals 15 residues. Written as DNA, the CDR3 is TGTGCCAGCAGCCCTACCGGGACAGGGCGAGAGACCCAGTACTTC. It yields the protein CASSPTGTGRETQYF. Based on the CDR3 plus reference TRBV7-3 and TRBJ2-5, the full variable domain is GAGVSQTPSNKVTEKGKYVELRCDPISGHTALYWYRQSLGQGPEFLIYFQGTGAADDSGLPNDRFFAVRPEGSVSTLKIQRTERGDSAVYLCASSPTGTGRETQYFGPGTRLLVL.

The J gene is TRBJ2-1, the V gene TRBV13, with D possibly matching TRBD2 (6 bases). Trimming stripped 6 bases from V and 0 bases from J, with 21 bases between. CDR1 and CDR2 from the germline V gene are PRHDT and FYEKMQ (reference sequence). There are 18 residues in the CDR3. In nucleotides, the CDR3 is TGTGCCAGCAGATTAAAAGGCTGGGACTCACCCTCCTACAATGAGCAGTTCTTC. This gives the protein CASRLKGWDSPSYNEQFF.

The gene calls are TRBV5-1 and TRBJ1-2, with D perhaps TRBD1 (5 bases). The V end lost 0 bases, the J end lost 6 bases, and 12 bases lay between the germline ends. The CDR3 spans 14 residues. The germline V gene has CDR1 SGHRS and CDR2 YFSETQ. CDR3 in DNA: TGCGCCAGCAGCTTGGCCGAGACAGCGAATGGCTACACCTTC. It yields the protein CASSLAETANGYTF.